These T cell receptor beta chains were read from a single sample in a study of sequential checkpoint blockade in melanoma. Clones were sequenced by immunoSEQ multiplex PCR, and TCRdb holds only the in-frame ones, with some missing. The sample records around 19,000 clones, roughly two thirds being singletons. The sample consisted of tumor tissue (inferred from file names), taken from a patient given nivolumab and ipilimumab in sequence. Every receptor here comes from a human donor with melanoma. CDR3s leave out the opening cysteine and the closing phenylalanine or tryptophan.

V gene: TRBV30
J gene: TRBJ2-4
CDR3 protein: AWSGAGTDQY

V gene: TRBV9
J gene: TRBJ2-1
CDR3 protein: ASSGMGGASYNEQF

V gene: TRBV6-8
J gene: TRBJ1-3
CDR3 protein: ASSGTESSGNTIY

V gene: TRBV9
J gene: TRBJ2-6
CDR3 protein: ASSVEGSGANVLT

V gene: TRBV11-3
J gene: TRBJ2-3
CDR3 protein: ASRLAGGRNTQY

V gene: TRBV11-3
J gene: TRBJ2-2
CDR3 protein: ASSDHRTSNTGELF

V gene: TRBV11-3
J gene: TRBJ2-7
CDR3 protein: ASSLESGTLGEQY

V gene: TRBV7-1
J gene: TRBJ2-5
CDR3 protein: ASSAGGPQETQY

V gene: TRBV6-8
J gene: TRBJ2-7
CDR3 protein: ASSPRGANTYEQY

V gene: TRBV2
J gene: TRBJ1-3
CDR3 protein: ASSQSGTGGNTIY

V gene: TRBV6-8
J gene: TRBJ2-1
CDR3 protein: ASKGLAGGHSYNEQF

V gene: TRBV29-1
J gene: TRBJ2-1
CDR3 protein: SVAVGGVYNEQF

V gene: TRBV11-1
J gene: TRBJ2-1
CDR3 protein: ASSPNRWPTYNEQF

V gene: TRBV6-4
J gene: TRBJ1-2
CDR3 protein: ASSLTTANFYT

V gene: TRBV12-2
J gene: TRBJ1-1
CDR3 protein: ASHFLTVNTEAF

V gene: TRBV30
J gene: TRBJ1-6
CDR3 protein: AWTGWNSPLH

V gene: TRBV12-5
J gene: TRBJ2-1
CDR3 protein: ASGLGLAGGIYNEQF

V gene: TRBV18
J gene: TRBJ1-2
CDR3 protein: ASSLSLGGNGYT

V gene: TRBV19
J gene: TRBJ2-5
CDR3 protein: ASSIRATQY

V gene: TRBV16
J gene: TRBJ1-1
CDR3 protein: ASGWGRVVRDTEAF

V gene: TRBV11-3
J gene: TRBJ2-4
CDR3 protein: ASEPPPLAKNIQY

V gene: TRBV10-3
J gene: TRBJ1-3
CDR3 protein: AATGRDSGNTIY

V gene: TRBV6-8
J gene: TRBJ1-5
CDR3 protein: ASEEGGSQPQH

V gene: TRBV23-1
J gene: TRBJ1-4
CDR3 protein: ASSPNTGVGEKLF

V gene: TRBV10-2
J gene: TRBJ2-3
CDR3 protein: ASSSPSEPRDAQY

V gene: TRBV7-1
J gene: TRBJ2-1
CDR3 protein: ASSLAGANEQF

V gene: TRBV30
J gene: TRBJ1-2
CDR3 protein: AWSRVYGYT

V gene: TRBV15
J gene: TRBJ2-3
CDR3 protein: ATSRGGPADTQY

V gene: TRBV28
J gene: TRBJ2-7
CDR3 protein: ASTLGTVRGRQY

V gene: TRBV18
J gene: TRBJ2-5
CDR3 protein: ASSPDSLKATQY

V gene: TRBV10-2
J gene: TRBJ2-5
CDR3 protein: ASSEGTGHRETQY

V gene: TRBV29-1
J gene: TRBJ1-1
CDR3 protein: SVAKEPVKEAF

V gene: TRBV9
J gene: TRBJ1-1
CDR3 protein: ASRRGQGTEAF

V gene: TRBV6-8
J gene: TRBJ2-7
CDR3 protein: ASRKRTRVYEQY

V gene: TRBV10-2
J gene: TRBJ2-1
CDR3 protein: ASSEIAYNEQF

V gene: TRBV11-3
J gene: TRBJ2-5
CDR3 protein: ASSLGASKRETQY

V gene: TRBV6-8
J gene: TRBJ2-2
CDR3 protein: ASSESVDSLRNTGELF